These 22 T cell receptor beta chains share one sample of origin, sequenced in a study of patients and donors after allogeneic stem cell transplantation. TCRdb reprocessed the RT-PCR reads via MiXCR and lists one record per CDR3 protein. In the table there are around 200,000 distinct CDR3 sequences, over 30% of which are singletons. The specimen was blood, either unsorted or a sorted T cell fraction (not recorded which). Every receptor here comes from a human donor who was either an allogeneic HSCT recipient or a stem cell or donor lymphocyte infusion donor (not recorded which). It is not recorded whose cells these are; they may come from a transplant donor.

The V gene is TRBV28, the J gene TRBJ1-6, with TRBD1 as a possible D gene (5 bases). CDR3 length equals 14 residues. Trimming pared 5 bases from V and 7 bases from J, leaving 12 bases between. Per the germline V gene, CDR1 is MDHEN and CDR2 is SYDVKM. CDR3 loop: CASSGGRLNSPLHF. DNA for the CDR3: TGTGCCAGCAGTGGGGGACGGTTAAATTCACCCCTCCACTTT.

The chain carries TRBV7-3 and TRBJ2-7; D is unclear. V was trimmed by 5 bases and J by 6 bases, leaving 14 bases between them. This CDR3 has 13 residues. The germline V gene encodes CDR1 SGHTA and CDR2 FQGTGA. The CDR3 DNA reads as TGTGCCAGCAGCGCCGCTTCGACCAGCGAGCAGTACTTC. Encoded protein: CASSAASTSEQYF.

This clonotype was counted at least ten times. The chain employs TRBV28 and TRBJ1-5; no definite D call. Germline lookup yields CDR1 MDHEN and CDR2 SYDVKM. There are 14 residues in the CDR3. Trimming removed 1 base from V and 3 bases from J, with 7 bases in between. The CDR3 bases are TGTGCCAGCAGTTTATTCGCCACCAATCAGCCCCAGCATTTT. Its protein product is CASSLFATNQPQHF.

The chain carries TRBV12-3 or TRBV12-4 and TRBJ2-5, with unresolved D. The CDR3 is 15 residues long. V was cut by 3 bases and J by 1 base, with 12 bases left in between. CDR3 loop: CASSFQVPRQETQYF. The CDR3 DNA sequence: TGTGCCAGCAGTTTCCAGGTACCCCGCCAAGAGACCCAGTACTTC.

This clonotype was seen repeatedly, ten times or more. The V call is TRBV29-1, the J call TRBJ1-1; perhaps TRBD1 as D (5 bases). Germline values: CDR1 SQVTM, CDR2 ANQGSEA. Trimming took off 3 bases at V and 1 base at J, with 9 bases between the two ends. The CDR3 is 13 amino acids. The CDR3 bases are TGCAGCGTTGAGGGGCGGGCGAACACTGAAGCTTTCTTT. Amino acid sequence: CSVEGRANTEAFF.

This clonotype was recorded a few times. V is TRBV15 and J is TRBJ1-2, with a tentative D call TRBD1 (6 bases). Germline-derived CDR1 and CDR2 are LNHNV and YYDKDF (reference sequence). The CDR3 runs 13 residues. Trimming stripped 3 bases from V and 3 bases from J, with 8 bases between. CDR3 sequence: CATSREGDYGYTF. DNA for the CDR3: TGTGCCACCAGCAGGGAGGGGGACTATGGCTACACCTTC.

This chain connects TRBV5-1 to TRBJ1-4; D is ambiguous. This CDR3 region has 16 residues. The V end lost 2 bases, the J end lost 2 bases, and 13 bases lay between the germline ends. Germline V gene lookup returns CDR1 SGHRS and CDR2 YFSETQ. DNA for the CDR3: TGCGCCAGCAGCTTCGGGAGGGCCTCCACTAATGAAAAACTGTTTTTT. Protein sequence: CASSFGRASTNEKLFF.

CDR3: CASSLSWATGAYNEQFF. CDR3 nucleotides: TGTGCCAGCAGTTTGTCGTGGGCTACGGGAGCGTACAATGAGCAGTTCTTC. The chain combines TRBV27 with TRBJ2-1; the D gene is possibly TRBD2 (6 bases). CDR1 is MNHEY and CDR2 is SMNVEV in the germline V gene (reference sequence). The CDR3 totals 17 residues. Trimming took 3 bases from V and 4 from J, leaving 19 bases between them.

This clonotype was counted between two and nine times. CDR3 sequence: CAIRGDEGMQPQHF. Here the CDR3 DNA reads TGTGCCATCAGAGGGGACGAGGGCATGCAGCCCCAGCATTTT. This chain connects TRBV10-3 to TRBJ1-5; tentatively, D is TRBD1 (5 bases). This CDR3 has 14 amino acids. The V gene lost 6 bases and the J gene lost 7 bases, with 16 bases spanning the gap. CDR1 ENHRY and CDR2 SYGVKD come from the germline V gene.

This clonotype was seen a few times. The chain has TRBV5-1 and TRBJ1-2, with a tentative D call TRBD1 (5 bases). Germline CDR1 SGHRS, CDR2 YFSETQ. Trimming shortened V by 0 bases and J by 7 bases, and 16 bases separated the two germline ends. CDR3 length: 15 residues. The CDR3 reads CASSLEALGTGGYTF. In DNA form, the CDR3 reads TGCGCCAGCAGCTTGGAGGCCCTAGGGACGGGTGGCTACACCTTC. The full variable domain, completed using reference TRBV5-1 and TRBJ1-2, is KAGVTQTPRYLIKTRGQQVTLSCSPISGHRSVSWYQQTPGQGLQFLFEYFSETQRNKGNFPGRFSGRQFSNSRSEMNVSTLELGDSALYLCASSLEALGTGGYTFGSGTRLTVV.

This clonotype has only a few counts. The gene calls are TRBV10-3 and TRBJ1-1; D is unclear. The CDR3 covers 12 residues. Trimming left V 4 bases short and J 3 bases short, with 6 bases between. Germline lookup yields CDR1 ENHRY and CDR2 SYGVKD. CDR3 nucleotide sequence: TGTGCCATCAGTGCCACGGACACTGAAGCTTTCTTT. This translates into CAISATDTEAFF.

This clonotype was seen a handful of times. The V gene is TRBV4-1, the J gene TRBJ2-5; D ambiguous. Trimming pared 0 bases from V and 5 bases from J, leaving 13 bases between. The CDR3 totals 15 residues. CDR1 is MGHRA and CDR2 is YSYEKL in the germline V gene. CDR3 DNA sequence: TGCGCCAGCAGCCAAGATTGGAATGCCAGGGAGACCCAGTACTTC. This sequence encodes CASSQDWNARETQYF.

The gene calls are TRBV7-8 and TRBJ1-4; D uncertain. Trimming shortened V by 3 bases and J by 0 bases, and 14 bases separated the two germline ends. The V gene's germline CDR1 is SGHVS and CDR2 FQNEAQ. The CDR3 extends over 17 amino acids. The CDR3 is CASSFGNSLATNEKLFF. CDR3 DNA sequence: TGTGCCAGCAGCTTCGGGAACAGTCTTGCAACTAATGAAAAACTGTTTTTT.

The V gene is TRBV12-3 or TRBV12-4, the J gene TRBJ1-1; D uncertain. Trimming left V 3 bases short and J 8 bases short, with 13 bases between. This CDR3 has 13 residues. The CDR3 region is CASSFTGRSEAFF. The CDR3 coding sequence is TGTGCCAGCAGTTTTACGGGCCGGTCGGAAGCTTTCTTT.

The V call is TRBV20-1, the J call TRBJ2-3; tentatively, D is TRBD2 (6 bases). The CDR3 extends over 13 amino acids. The V end lost 3 bases, the J end lost 5 bases, and 12 bases lay between the germline ends. CDR1 is DFQATT, CDR2 SNEGSKA, per germline (reference sequence). The CDR3 here is CSASNGGEDTQYF. The CDR3 DNA reads TGCAGTGCTAGCAACGGGGGAGAAGATACGCAGTATTTT.

The CDR3: CASSPTIGAPPYEQYF. The CDR3, as DNA: TGTGCCAGCTCACCGACGATAGGTGCTCCTCCCTACGAGCAGTACTTC. The chain has TRBV18 and TRBJ2-7; D not resolved. This CDR3 comprises 16 residues. The ends were cut back, 3 bases at V and 2 bases at J, with 17 bases in the middle. Germline CDR1 and CDR2: KGHSH and LQKENI.

The rearrangement uses TRBV21-1 and TRBJ2-5; no DNA check was done on the table's D call, TRBD2. TRBV21-1 counts as a pseudogene. There are 16 residues in the CDR3. The CDR3 DNA follows: TGTGCCAGCACCAACGGACTAGCGCCTGGGGAAGAGACCCAGTACTTC. The encoded protein is CASTNGLAPGEETQYF.

The V and J genes are TRBV20-1 and TRBJ2-1; D is undetermined. The CDR3 runs to 13 residues. The germline gives CDR1 DFQATT, CDR2 SNEGSKA (reference sequence). CDR3 DNA sequence: TGCAGGGTGGGCGGAATTGACTACAATGAGCAGTTCTTC. Amino acids: CRVGGIDYNEQFF.

This clonotype was seen only a few times. One base away lies a much larger clone, so this may be a sequencing read error. The chain carries TRBV5-1 and TRBJ1-1; no definite D call. CDR3 length equals 12 residues. V was trimmed by 0 bases and J by 6 bases, leaving 6 bases between them. Germline V CDR1 and CDR2: SGHRS, YFSETQ. The CDR3 loop is CASSLDISEAFF. DNA for the CDR3: TGCGCCAGCAGCTTGGACATCTCTGAAGCTTTCTTT.

The rearrangement joins TRBV18 to TRBJ2-5; D not resolved. This CDR3 has 14 residues. V dropped 1 base and J dropped 2 bases, with 8 bases sitting between them. Germline V CDR1 and CDR2: KGHSH, LQKENI. As DNA, the CDR3 is TGTGCCAGCTCACCACGTTCTGATCAAGAGACCCAGTACTTC. Its protein is CASSPRSDQETQYF.

CDR3 sequence: CASSPGTSVGGYTF. The CDR3 DNA follows: TGTGCCAGCTCACCCGGGACCTCGGTTGGTGGCTACACCTTC. The chain combines TRBV18 with TRBJ1-2; D possibly corresponds to TRBD1 (5 bases). The CDR3 is 14 residues long. Germline lookup yields CDR1 KGHSH and CDR2 LQKENI. Trimming left V 3 bases short and J 7 bases short, with 15 bases between.

In its sample, this clonotype was seen a few times. The genes are TRBV20-1 and TRBJ1-5; tentative D call: TRBD1 (5 bases). In germline, CDR1 is DFQATT, CDR2 SNEGSKA (reference sequence). This CDR3 contains 15 residues. Trimming took off 1 base at V and 2 bases at J, with 12 bases between the two ends. CDR3 DNA sequence: TGCAGTGCTAGAGCCCAGATAGGGGGCAATCAGCCCCAGCATTTT. Residues: CSARAQIGGNQPQHF.